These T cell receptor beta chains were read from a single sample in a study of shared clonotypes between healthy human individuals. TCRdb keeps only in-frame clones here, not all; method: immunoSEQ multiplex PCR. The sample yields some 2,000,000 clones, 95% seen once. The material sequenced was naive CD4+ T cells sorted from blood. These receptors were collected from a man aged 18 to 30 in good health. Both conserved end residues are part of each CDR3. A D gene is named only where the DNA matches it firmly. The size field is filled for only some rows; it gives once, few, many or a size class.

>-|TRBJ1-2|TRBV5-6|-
TGTGCCAGCAGCTTTACTGACACATCCTATGGCTACACCTTC
CASSFTDTSYGYTF
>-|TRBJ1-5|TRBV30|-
TGTGCCTGGAGCATGGGATTTAATCAGCCCCAGCATTTT
CAWSMGFNQPQHF
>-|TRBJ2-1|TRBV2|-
TGTGCCAGCAGTGAACTTTTTAGCGGTGAGCAGTTCTTC
CASSELFSGEQFF
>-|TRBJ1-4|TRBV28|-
TGTGCCAGCAGTCCCTCGGGGGGCCTAACTAATGAAAAACTGTTTTTT
CASSPSGGLTNEKLFF
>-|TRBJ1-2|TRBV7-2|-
TGTGCCAGCAGCCCCGGGGACTACTATGGCTACACCTTC
CASSPGDYYGYTF
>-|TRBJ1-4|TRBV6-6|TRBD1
TGTGCCAGCAGTTACACCAGGGGGCAAAATGAAAAACTGTTTTTT
CASSYTRGQNEKLFF
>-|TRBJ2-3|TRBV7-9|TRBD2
TGTGCCAGCAGCTACCTACTAGCGGGGATATCAACTAGCACAGATACGCAGTATTTT
CASSYLLAGISTSTDTQYF
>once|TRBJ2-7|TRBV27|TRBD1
TGTGCCAGCAGTGCCCGACAGGGGGGATCCTACGAGCAGTACTTC
CASSARQGGSYEQYF
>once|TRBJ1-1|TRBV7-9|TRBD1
TGTGCCAGCAGCCCCCGGACAGGAGAAGCTTTCTTT
CASSPRTGEAFF
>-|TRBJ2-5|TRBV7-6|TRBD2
TGTGCCAGCAGCCACTTAGGACTAGCGGAAGAGACCCAGTACTTC
CASSHLGLAEETQYF
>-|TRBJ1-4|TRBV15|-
TGTGCCACCAGCAGAGTAGCAGGGGTCGAGGAAAAACTGTTTTTT
CATSRVAGVEEKLFF
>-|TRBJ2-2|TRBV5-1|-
TGCGCCAGCAGCTTGGCCGTGGCGAACACCGGGGAGCTGTTTTTT
CASSLAVANTGELFF
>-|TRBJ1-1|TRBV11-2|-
TGTGCCAGCAGCTTAGAGGCAGGGAGGGACACTGAAGCTTTCTTT
CASSLEAGRDTEAFF
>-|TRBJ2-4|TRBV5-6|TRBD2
TGTGCCAGCAGCTTACTCCAGCGGGGCCCCATGGGGCCCAAAAACATTCAGTACTTC
CASSLLQRGPMGPKNIQYF
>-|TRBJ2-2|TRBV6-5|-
TGTGCCAGCAGTTACTCCGAGGTAGCTGGCACCGGGGAGCTGTTTTTT
CASSYSEVAGTGELFF
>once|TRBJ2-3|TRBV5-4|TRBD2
TGTGCCAGCAGCTTGGCTACCGGGACTAGCTACACAGATACGCAGTATTTT
CASSLATGTSYTDTQYF
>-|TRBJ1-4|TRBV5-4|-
TGTGCCAGCAGCTCGTCAGAAGAAGATAATGAAAAACTGTTTTTT
CASSSSEEDNEKLFF
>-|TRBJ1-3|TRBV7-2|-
TGTGCCAGCAGCTTAGGGACTTGGGGGGATGAGAACACCATATATTTT
CASSLGTWGDENTIYF
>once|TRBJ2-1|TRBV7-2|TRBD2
TGTGCCAGCAGCCCTCAGGCTAGCGGGGGGGCCGGGGAGCAGTTCTTC
CASSPQASGGAGEQFF
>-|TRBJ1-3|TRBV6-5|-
TGTGCCAGCAGTTACTCCCTGGGGAGGTCTGGAAACACCATATATTTT
CASSYSLGRSGNTIYF
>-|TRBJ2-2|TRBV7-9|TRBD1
TGTGCCAGCAGCCTCCGACAGGGGATCACCGGGGAGCTGTTTTTT
CASSLRQGITGELFF
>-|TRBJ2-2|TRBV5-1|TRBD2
TGCGCCAGCAGCACAGGGACTAGCGGGACCGGGGAGCTGTTTTTT
CASSTGTSGTGELFF
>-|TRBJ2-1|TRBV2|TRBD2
TGTGCCAGCAGTTCCCTAGCGGGAGTGGCGGAGCAGTTCTTC
CASSSLAGVAEQFF
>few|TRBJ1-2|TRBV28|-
TGTGCCAGCAGACCCGCAGGGGCTGGCTACACCTTC
CASRPAGAGYTF
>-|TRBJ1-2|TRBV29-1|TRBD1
TGCAGCGTCGACAGGGGAAACTATGGCTACACCTTC
CSVDRGNYGYTF
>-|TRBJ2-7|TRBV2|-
TGTGCCAGCAGTGAGGCAGGGTGGTACGAGCAGTACTTC
CASSEAGWYEQYF
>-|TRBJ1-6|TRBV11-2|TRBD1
TGTGCCAGCAGCTTAGGACAGGGGCGTTCACCCCTCCACTTT
CASSLGQGRSPLHF
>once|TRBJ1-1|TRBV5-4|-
TGTGCCAGCAGCCGGGGTGGGCTCCAGAACACTGAAGCTTTCTTT
CASSRGGLQNTEAFF
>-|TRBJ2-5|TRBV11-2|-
TGTGCCAGCAGCCACCGGGGACGGGCGGATGAGACCCAGTACTTC
CASSHRGRADETQYF
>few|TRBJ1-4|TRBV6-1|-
TGTGCCAGCAGAGTAGGGAGTTACAATGAAAAACTGTTTTTT
CASRVGSYNEKLFF
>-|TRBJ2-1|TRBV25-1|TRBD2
TGTGCCAGCAGTCGGGGGGGTTCCTACAATGAGCAGTTCTTC
CASSRGGSYNEQFF